This TCR beta chain stems from a study of T cell responses to AZD1222 COVID-19 vaccine. Overall study findings and caveats: White British people made up most donors, females outnumbered males, and clonal diversity was possibly underestimated. Only a handful of AZD1222 recipients, several in all, had baseline seropositivity. As reported, nearly half of all spike-specific TCRs target variant regions that are unmutated. The repertoires were collected only after the peak T cell response.

With regard to this clone: Its antigen remains unknown.

Sequencing used immunoSEQ multiplex PCR; TCRdb keeps in-frame clones, though not all of them. The specimen's table records around 150,000 clones. The CDR3 runs 15 residues. Germline lookup yields CDR1 SGHDT and CDR2 YYEEEE. The junction had 5 bases not matched to a gene; V was cut back by 4 bases and J by 2 bases. Sequenced input: peripheral blood. This chain joins TRBV5-6 and TRBJ2-7, with 11 bases lining up with TRBD1. This receptor was taken from an adult in good health. The CDR3 nucleotides read TGTGCCAGCAGCCCGAGGACAGGGGGCCCCTACGAGCAGTACTTC. The encoded protein is CASSPRTGGPYEQYF.